These 18 T cell receptor beta chains share one sample of origin, sequenced in a study of a mutant IDH1 vaccine in newly diagnosed glioma. The protocol was immunoSEQ multiplex PCR, while the TCRdb copy is restricted to in-frame clones and leaves out a portion. The data show some 87,000 clones, 80% seen once. Time point denoted: baseline, week 1 (first vaccination visit). Treatment: pre-vaccination baseline after standard-of-care therapy. This material consisted of PBMCs, taken from a glioma patient treated with radiotherapy, temozolomide or both. These receptors all come from a man aged 40-50 years with glioma.

This chain links TRBV6-5 with TRBJ2-1; the match to TRBD2 covers 12 bases. After removal of 2 bases from V and 9 bases from J, the junction contained 5 bases not matched to a gene. The germline CDR1 and CDR2 sequences are MNHEY and SVGAGI. The CDR3 length is 15 residues. CDR3 in amino acids: CASSYQTSGSGEQFF. In DNA, the CDR3 is TGTGCCAGCAGTTACCAGACTAGCGGGAGTGGTGAGCAGTTCTTC.

The genes are TRBV5-1 and TRBJ2-5; 9 bases map to TRBD1. After removal of 0 bases from V and 4 bases from J, the junction contained 4 bases not matched to a gene. CDR1 is SGHRS, CDR2 YFSETQ, per germline. This CDR3 has 15 residues. As DNA, the CDR3 is TGCGCCAGCAGCTTGGCGGGACAGGGTGTAGAGACCCAGTACTTC. Translation gives CASSLAGQGVETQYF.

This clone appeared a few times. The V and J genes are TRBV5-6 and TRBJ2-2; no reliable D call. Germline CDR1 reads SGHDT; CDR2 reads YYEEEE. The CDR3 runs to 14 residues. Trimming removed 4 bases from V and 4 bases from J, with 11 bases in between. CDR3 sequence: CASSMYTGTGELFF. The CDR3 DNA reads TGTGCCAGCAGCATGTATACGGGCACCGGGGAGCTGTTTTTT.

The chain couples TRBV7-2 to TRBJ1-2; D gene ambiguous. Germline values: CDR1 SGHTA, CDR2 FQGNSA. V was shortened by 7 bases and J by 3 bases, with 15 bases between the two germline ends. This CDR3 is 14 amino acids long. CDR3 sequence: CASTKEPTDYGYTF. In DNA form, the CDR3 reads TGTGCCAGCACCAAAGAACCTACGGACTATGGCTACACCTTC.

This chain joins TRBV30 and TRBJ2-1; 13 positions match TRBD2. The trim removed 6 bases at V and 2 bases at J, leaving 4 bases unmatched. The germline gives CDR1 GTSNPN, CDR2 SVGIG (reference sequence). CDR3 length equals 15 residues. The CDR3 here is CACHGLAGAYNEQFF. In DNA, the CDR3 is TGTGCCTGTCACGGACTAGCGGGGGCCTACAATGAGCAGTTCTTC.

This chain connects TRBV7-9 to TRBJ2-5, with no clear D. Germline loops: CDR1 SEHNR, CDR2 FQNEAQ (reference sequence). Trimming took off 1 base at V and 7 bases at J, with 7 bases between the two ends. The CDR3 runs 12 residues. The chain's CDR3 is CASSLGARTQYF. The CDR3 bases are TGTGCCAGCAGCTTAGGGGCGCGGACCCAGTACTTC.

V and J are TRBV19 and TRBJ2-5; possibly TRBD1 or TRBD2 for D (5 bases each). Germline lookup yields CDR1 LNHDA and CDR2 SQIVND (reference sequence). Trimming took 5 bases from V and 4 from J, leaving 11 bases between them. CDR3 size: 13 residues. This chain's CDR3 is CASSSMRGETQYF. Here the CDR3 DNA reads TGTGCCAGTAGTTCTATGAGGGGAGAGACCCAGTACTTC.

The rearrangement links TRBV4-3 to TRBJ1-5; tentative D call: TRBD1 (5 bases). CDR1 and CDR2 from the germline V gene are LGHNA and YSLEER. V lost 3 bases, J lost 6 bases, and 15 bases lay in between. The CDR3 runs 15 residues. The chain's CDR3 is CASSQGVGVGQPQHF. Written as DNA, the CDR3 is TGCGCCAGCAGCCAGGGGGTGGGGGTAGGTCAGCCCCAGCATTTT.

There are a few counts of this clone. The chain couples TRBV19 to TRBJ2-7; 9 bases agree with TRBD1. J lost 5 bases, V lost 8 bases, and 7 bases had no gene match. Germline V gene sequence: CDR1 LNHDA, CDR2 SQIVND (reference sequence). The length of the CDR3 is 13 residues. CDR3 nucleotides: TGTGCCAGTGGAACAGGGGGCGGGAACGAGCAGTACTTC. The encoded protein is CASGTGGGNEQYF.

This clone was recorded only once. The chain combines TRBV7-8 with TRBJ2-1; a weak D match, TRBD1 (6 bases). Germline CDR1 reads SGHVS; CDR2 reads FQNEAQ. There are 16 residues in the CDR3. V lost 4 bases and J lost 5, with 18 bases in between. CDR3 in DNA: TGTGCCAGCAGCTCCTCTCTGGGGGCGATAAACAATGAGCAGTTCTTC. Translation gives CASSSSLGAINNEQFF. Together with reference TRBV7-8 and TRBJ2-1, the CDR3 gives the full variable domain: GAGVSQSPRYKVAKRGQDVALRCDPISGHVSLFWYQQALGQGPEFLTYFQNEAQLDKSGLPSDRFFAERPEGSVSTLKIQRTQQEDSAVYLCASSSSLGAINNEQFFGPGTRLTVL.

The chain combines TRBV27 with TRBJ2-7; the match to TRBD2 covers 8 bases. CDR3 length: 14 amino acids. With 4 bases clipped from V and 7 bases from J, the junction kept 9 bases outside the gene matches. Per the germline V gene, CDR1 is MNHEY and CDR2 is SMNVEV (reference sequence). The CDR3 loop reads CASSWGTSELEQYF. In DNA, the CDR3 is TGTGCCAGCAGTTGGGGGACTAGTGAGCTTGAGCAGTACTTC.

The genes are TRBV7-8 and TRBJ2-2; 12 nucleotides match TRBD2. The CDR3 loop spans 18 amino acids. V shed 3 bases and J 1 base; nucleotides not matched to a gene: 6. Germline V gene data show CDR1 as SGHVS and CDR2 as FQNEAQ. The CDR3 DNA is TGTGCCAGCAGCTTGCGATCACTAGCGGGAGGGAACACCGGGGAGCTGTTTTTT. Protein product: CASSLRSLAGGNTGELFF.

The gene calls are TRBV4-1 and TRBJ2-5, with D possibly matching TRBD1 (6 bases). The ends were cut back, 1 base at V and 1 base at J, with 7 bases in the middle. This CDR3 is built from 14 residues. Germline V gives CDR1 MGHRA, CDR2 YSYEKL. The CDR3: CASSQGTVQETQYF. DNA of the CDR3: TGCGCCAGCAGCCAAGGGACAGTCCAAGAGACCCAGTACTTC.

This sequence joins TRBV6-5 and TRBJ1-2; the match to TRBD1 covers 7 bases. Germline trimming cut 6 bases from V and 7 bases from J; bases unmatched to any gene: 11. The CDR3 loop spans 14 amino acids. Germline loops: CDR1 MNHEY, CDR2 SVGAGI. The CDR3 nucleotides are TGTGCCAGCAGGCCACAGGGGAACTACCTTGGCTACACCTTC. It specifies CASRPQGNYLGYTF.

This clone occurred a few times. The chain uses TRBV21-1 and TRBJ1-5. TRBV21-1 is a pseudogene segment. The length of the CDR3 is 15 residues. In nucleotides, the CDR3 is TGTGCCAGCAGCTTCTCGGTGGGGACCTCTCAGCCCCAGCATTTT. It yields the protein CASSFSVGTSQPQHF.

The J gene is TRBJ1-5, the V gene TRBV10-2, with D possibly being TRBD1 (5 bases). V shed 5 bases and J shed 1 base, with 9 bases lying between them. CDR1 and CDR2 from the germline V gene are WSHSY and SAAADI. This CDR3 comprises 14 residues. The CDR3, as DNA: TGCGCCAGCAGTCCGACAGAAAGCAATCAGCCCCAGCATTTT. Amino acid sequence: CASSPTESNQPQHF.

The chain carries TRBV13 and TRBJ1-2; D is unclear. The ends were cut back, 4 bases at V and 0 bases at J, with 12 bases in the middle. Looked up from germline, CDR1 is PRHDT and CDR2 is FYEKMQ (reference sequence). The CDR3 sequence is 15 residues long. This CDR3 is CASSSFRPSNYGYTF. In DNA form, the CDR3 reads TGTGCCAGCAGCTCGTTCCGGCCCTCTAACTATGGCTACACCTTC.

CDR3 loop: CAWSKTGKSSYEQYF. In DNA form, the CDR3 reads TGTGCCTGGAGCAAGACAGGGAAGAGCTCCTACGAGCAGTACTTC. V and J are TRBV30 and TRBJ2-7, with 7 bases aligning to TRBD1. Germline CDR1 is GTSNPN and CDR2 is SVGIG (reference sequence). The CDR3 has 15 residues. The trim removed 3 bases at V and 0 bases at J, leaving 8 bases unmatched.